This T cell receptor beta chain was observed in a study of blood T cell repertoires in COVID-19. Study in general: The United States, Italy and Spain supplied acute and convalescent COVID-19 samples. The analysed material was cDNA or gDNA that came from T cells, B-cell-depleted T cells, or PBMCs.

Patients at the Seattle site were enrolled during active infection and followed longitudinally. Germline CDR1 reads MDHEN; CDR2 reads SYDVKM. The CDR3 length is 15 residues. The V and J ends lost 6 bases and 4 bases, in that order; junction bases with no gene match: 7. This clone was detected a few times. Sequencing used immunoSEQ multiplex PCR; TCRdb keeps in-frame clones, though not all of them. This sample has more than 95,000 clones, with 60% to 80% found just once. This chain uses TRBV28 with TRBJ1-2; 11 nucleotides agree with TRBD1. The sequencing input was peripheral blood. The sequence derives from a man aged 80 or over with COVID-19, enrolled during active disease. CDR3 sequence reads: CASSPGQGDFYGYTF. The CDR3 nucleotides are TGTGCCAGCAGCCCGGGACAGGGGGACTTCTATGGCTACACCTTC.